Detailed here is one T cell receptor (beta chain). A sample-barcoded 5' primer and a J-beta primer mix were used in a second PCR of roughly 7 to 12 cycles. Tags on each cDNA molecule came from a template-switch adaptor with 12 random nucleotides. One entry per CDR3 protein results from TCRdb running MiXCR on the 5' RACE reads. The sample records about 2 million distinct CDR3 sequences, roughly 52% being singletons. The CDR3 loop spans 15 amino acids. V shed 5 bases, J shed 1 base, and the junction held 8 bases outside the gene matches. The germline V gene has CDR1 DFQATT and CDR2 SNEGSKA (reference sequence). The data were taken from a study of blood T cells in healthy people across ages. The sample, around 9.9 milliliters of peripheral blood, was drawn from each donor.

The rearrangement joins TRBV20-1 to TRBJ2-7; TRBD1 agrees at 10 bases. The source is a woman in her 40s in good health. The sequencing input was blood. The CDR3 is CSALLPGQGSYEQYF. CDR3 nucleotides: TGCAGTGCTTTACTGCCGGGACAGGGGTCCTACGAGCAGTACTTC.